These T cell receptor beta chains were read from a single sample in a study of immune evolution from preneoplasia to lung adenocarcinoma. Assay used: immunoSEQ multiplex PCR; TCRdb lists only in-frame clones, some missing. Here the sample spans over 30,000 clones, roughly 74% being singletons. Source material: FFPE invasive lung adenocarcinoma tissue. The receptors shown here come from a person aged 55 to 75 with lung adenocarcinoma. Both conserved end residues are part of each CDR3. A D gene is named only where the DNA matches it firmly. Clone size appears in some rows only: once, few, many, or a class for an expanded clone.

>.|TRBJ2-1|.|TRBV7-2
CASSSYIYNEQFF
TGTGCCAGCAGCTCCTACATATACAATGAGCAGTTCTTC
>.|TRBJ2-1|.|TRBV29-1
CSVGWRNEQFF
TGCAGCGTTGGTTGGAGGAATGAGCAGTTCTTC
>.|TRBJ1-4|.|TRBV7-9
CASSRGGGTNEKLFF
TGTGCCAGCTCACGGGGGGGCGGGACTAATGAAAAACTGTTTTTT
>.|TRBJ2-5|.|TRBV7-2
CASSAGVVETQYF
TGTGCCAGCAGCGCAGGGGTTGTAGAGACCCAGTACTTC
>.|TRBJ1-5|once|TRBV30
CAWSYPSYNQPQHF
TGTGCCTGGAGTTACCCCAGCTACAATCAGCCCCAGCATTTT
>TRBD2|TRBJ2-3|.|TRBV10-3
CAIGGRADSDTQYF
TGTGCCATCGGTGGGAGGGCCGATTCAGATACGCAGTATTTT
>TRBD2|TRBJ2-7|medium-sized|TRBV14
CASSPGLAYEQYF
TGTGCCAGCAGCCCGGGACTAGCGTACGAGCAGTACTTC
>.|TRBJ2-7|few|TRBV28
CASSTRTEQYF
TGTGCCAGCAGCACCCGGACCGAGCAGTACTTC
>TRBD2|TRBJ2-2|.|TRBV4-1
CASSQGGLAGVGTGELFF
TGCGCCAGCAGCCAAGGGGGACTAGCGGGAGTTGGGACCGGGGAGCTGTTTTTT
>.|TRBJ2-1|.|TRBV7-9
CASSLAANYNEQFF
TGTGCCAGCAGCTTAGCGGCCAACTACAATGAGCAGTTCTTC
>TRBD2|TRBJ2-1|.|TRBV6-6
CASSPGGSGVNEQFF
TGTGCCAGCAGTCCCGGGGGGAGTGGGGTCAATGAGCAGTTCTTC
>.|TRBJ2-5|.|TRBV29-1
CSVGGGYQETQYF
TGCAGCGTTGGGGGCGGGTACCAAGAGACCCAGTACTTC
>.|TRBJ1-4|.|TRBV5-1
CASSYGANEKLFF
TGCGCCAGCAGCTATGGGGCTAATGAAAAACTGTTTTTT
>.|TRBJ2-7|.|TRBV12-5
CASGLVRGQGPSEQYF
TGTGCTAGTGGTTTGGTACGCGGTCAGGGGCCCTCCGAGCAGTACTTC
>TRBD1|TRBJ1-1|.|TRBV11-3
CASSFGTGGTEAFF
TGTGCCAGCAGCTTTGGGACAGGGGGCACTGAAGCTTTCTTT
>.|TRBJ2-7|once|TRBV28
CASISGASYEQYF
TGTGCCAGCATATCAGGGGCCTCCTACGAGCAGTACTTC
>.|TRBJ2-1|.|TRBV28
CASTDRYNEQFF
TGTGCCAGCACGGACCGTTACAATGAGCAGTTCTTC
>.|TRBJ2-3|few|TRBV7-9
CASSFGKVNRVDTQYF
TGTGCCAGCAGCTTCGGGAAGGTAAACCGGGTAGATACGCAGTATTTT
>.|TRBJ2-2|.|TRBV7-7
CASSLTGATGELFF
TGTGCTAGCAGCTTAACGGGGGCAACCGGGGAGCTGTTTTTT
>.|TRBJ2-7|.|TRBV27
CASSPLGHSYEQYF
TGTGCCAGCAGTCCCCTAGGACACTCCTACGAGCAGTACTTC
>.|TRBJ2-5|.|TRBV2
CASRDIRETQYF
TGTGCCAGCAGAGACATACGGGAGACCCAGTACTTC
>TRBD1|TRBJ2-5|.|TRBV7-9
CASTLGGRGQETQYF
TGTGCCAGCACCCTTGGGGGCAGGGGGCAAGAGACCCAGTACTTC
>TRBD1|TRBJ1-5|.|TRBV7-8
CASSLVGGQGRQPQHF
TGTGCCAGCAGCTTAGTAGGGGGACAGGGTCGCCAGCCCCAGCATTTT
>.|TRBJ1-5|.|TRBV28
CASSLRAGGNQPQHF
TGTGCCAGCAGTTTGAGGGCAGGGGGCAATCAGCCCCAGCATTTT
>.|TRBJ2-1|.|TRBV7-9
CASRAPGSSYNEQFF
TGTGCCAGCAGAGCGCCAGGGAGCTCCTACAATGAGCAGTTCTTC
>.|TRBJ2-7|.|TRBV2
CASNGETYEQYF
TGTGCCAGCAACGGCGAAACCTACGAGCAGTACTTC
>.|TRBJ2-4|.|TRBV5-1
CASSFEGAKNIQYF
TGCGCCAGCAGCTTTGAGGGGGCCAAAAACATTCAGTACTTC
>.|TRBJ1-5|.|TRBV5-6
CASSLWDSGQPQHF
TGTGCCAGCAGCTTGTGGGATAGCGGTCAGCCCCAGCATTTT
>TRBD2|TRBJ2-7|.|TRBV28
CASSKRTSGIHEQYF
TGTGCCAGCAGTAAACGGACTAGCGGGATCCACGAGCAGTACTTC
>.|TRBJ2-1|.|TRBV7-9
CASSPPGTTYNEQFF
TGTGCCAGCAGCCCGCCTGGTACCACTTACAATGAGCAGTTCTTC
>.|TRBJ1-3|.|TRBV6-5
CASSYTFTSGNTIYF
TGTGCCAGCAGTTACACCTTCACCTCTGGAAACACCATATATTTT
>.|TRBJ2-7|.|TRBV5-1
CASSLDAITYEQYF
TGCGCCAGCAGCTTGGATGCCATTACCTACGAGCAGTACTTC
>.|TRBJ1-3|.|TRBV27
CASSLSPPGGNTIYF
TGTGCCAGCAGTTTGAGTCCACCGGGGGGAAACACCATATATTTT
>TRBD2|TRBJ2-1|few|TRBV28
CASRPGTSLYNEQFF
TGTGCCAGCAGACCCGGGACTAGTCTTTACAATGAGCAGTTCTTC
>.|TRBJ1-2|few|TRBV4-1
CASSQATVGPGYGYTF
.
>.|TRBJ1-4|few|TRBV2
CASNRQYNEKLFF
TGTGCCAGCAATCGGCAATATAATGAAAAACTGTTTTTT
>TRBD2|TRBJ2-3|.|TRBV10-1
CASSAGGNADTQYF
TGCGCCAGCAGTGCGGGAGGGAATGCAGATACGCAGTATTTT
>TRBD1|TRBJ2-1|.|TRBV7-9
CASSSRQGISDEQFF
TGTGCCAGCAGCTCCAGACAGGGTATTAGCGATGAGCAGTTCTTC
>.|TRBJ2-3|.|TRBV6-4
CASSETEADTQYF
TGTGCCAGCAGTGAAACGGAGGCGGATACGCAGTATTTT
>TRBD2|TRBJ2-1|.|TRBV5-8
CASRRGLAGTNEQFF
TGTGCCAGCAGACGGGGACTAGCGGGAACCAATGAGCAGTTCTTC
>.|TRBJ2-1|once|TRBV30
CAWGRDFNEQFF
TGTGCCTGGGGCCGGGACTTCAATGAGCAGTTCTTC
>.|TRBJ1-2|.|TRBV4-2
CASSQGGEGGYGYTF
TGTGCCAGCAGCCAAGGGGGGGAAGGAGGCTATGGCTACACCTTC
>.|TRBJ2-4|.|TRBV5-1
CASSLAAGLAKNIQYF
TGCGCCAGCAGCTTGGCGGCAGGTCTAGCCAAAAACATTCAGTACTTC
>.|TRBJ2-7|.|TRBV18
CASSPDSHYEQYF
TGTGCCAGCTCACCCGACAGCCACTACGAGCAGTACTTC
>TRBD1|TRBJ1-1|.|TRBV5-1
CASSADRVRDTEAFF
TGCGCCAGCAGCGCGGACAGGGTTCGGGACACTGAAGCTTTCTTT
>TRBD1|TRBJ1-4|.|TRBV29-1
CSGTGTGGEKLFF
TGCAGCGGAACCGGGACAGGGGGAGAAAAACTGTTTTTT
>.|TRBJ2-2|.|TRBV19
CASSSGDRNTGELFF
TGTGCCAGTAGTAGCGGTGACCGAAACACCGGGGAGCTGTTTTTT
>.|TRBJ2-7|once|TRBV18
CASSRTGYEQYF
TGTGCCAGCTCAAGGACGGGCTACGAGCAGTACTTC
>.|TRBJ2-1|.|TRBV5-6
CASSLVGVPGPYNEQFF
TGTGCCAGCAGCTTGGTTGGGGTCCCCGGGCCCTACAATGAGCAGTTCTTC
>.|TRBJ2-2|.|TRBV7-2
CASSFAGGWTGELFF
TGTGCCAGCAGCTTCGCTGGGGGGTGGACCGGGGAGCTGTTTTTT
>.|TRBJ2-7|.|TRBV19
CASSIRGTHEQYF
TGTGCCAGTAGTATAAGAGGGACTCACGAGCAGTACTTC
>.|TRBJ2-3|.|TRBV5-1
CASSLRGGDTQYF
TGCGCCAGCAGCTTGCGGGGAGGAGATACGCAGTATTTT
>.|TRBJ2-5|once|TRBV2
CASRQKETQYF
TGTGCCAGCAGACAAAAAGAGACCCAGTACTTC
>.|TRBJ2-1|.|TRBV2
CASSEAGLGEQFF
TGTGCCAGCAGTGAGGCAGGATTGGGTGAGCAGTTCTTC
>.|TRBJ2-1|.|TRBV5-1
CASSLTSTSYNEQFF
TGCGCCAGCAGCCTAACTAGCACCTCCTACAATGAGCAGTTCTTC
>.|TRBJ1-2|once|TRBV7-2
CASSPTTNYGYTF
TGTGCCAGCAGCCCGACGACTAACTATGGCTACACCTTC
>TRBD1|TRBJ2-7|once|TRBV5-4
CASRPETGLGQYF
TGTGCCAGCAGGCCCGAGACAGGGTTGGGGCAGTACTTC